Listed below are T cell receptor beta chains from one sample, sequenced in a study of Tregs in tolerant kidney transplant recipients. TCRdb keeps only in-frame clones here, not all; method: immunoSEQ multiplex PCR. The table includes around 86,000 clones, around 90% detected once. The specimen comprised CD4+ T cells from blood (PBMCs), sampled 24 months after the transplant. These receptors came from a human patient who received a combined kidney and bone marrow transplant. These T cells may partly come from the graft donor. Each CDR3 is given without its conserved first and last residue. The order of the fields is J gene, V gene, clone size, CDR3 protein. Clone size is stated in some rows and not others, as once, few, many or a class when expanded.

TRBJ2-3 TRBV4-3 NA ASSQDLSYERGFTDTQY
NA TRBV7-9 NA ASSRTGFQPQY
TRBJ1-1 TRBV5-4 NA ASSRDSVNTEAF
TRBJ1-6 TRBV29-1 NA SPEQAGDSPLH
TRBJ2-3 TRBV5-1 NA ASTPAGGPVGTDTQY
TRBJ2-7 TRBV7-2 once ASSLVRDLSYEQY
TRBJ1-3 TRBV4-1 NA ASSQDPTGISGNTIY
TRBJ2-3 TRBV13 NA ASSSGYGGAVDTQY
TRBJ2-3 TRBV6-1 NA ASSAPLVDTQY
TRBJ2-3 TRBV5-1 once ASSLGLATTDTQY
TRBJ2-5 TRBV2 NA ASRTGGGMETQY
TRBJ2-1 TRBV7-8 NA ASSRGDYPSNEQF
TRBJ2-4 TRBV2 NA ASSESQRGIQY
TRBJ2-7 TRBV5-4 NA ASSLGIPVPTGREQY
TRBJ1-2 TRBV6-1 NA ASSEIGRVPNYGYT
TRBJ2-1 TRBV5-5 NA ASSLTGGSYNEQF
TRBJ1-5 TRBV12-5 NA ASGLGQGGYSNQPQH
TRBJ2-7 TRBV11-2 NA ASRPPGQSYEQY
TRBJ1-5 TRBV5-6 NA ASSLRIGTINQPQH
TRBJ2-3 TRBV19 NA ASSIGESTDTQY
TRBJ2-3 TRBV4-3 NA ASSQDTSGSSTDTQY
TRBJ2-3 TRBV18 NA ASSPGEATQY
TRBJ2-1 TRBV4-1 once ASSQVFTSGIYNEQF
TRBJ2-6 TRBV7-9 NA ASSSSRGNPDSGANVLT
TRBJ2-7 TRBV27 NA ASSRTPTYEQY
TRBJ2-7 TRBV21-1 NA ASSVTRYEQY
TRBJ2-2 TRBV27 NA ASSLEYGELF
TRBJ2-1 TRBV18 few ASSRGGGVNEQF
TRBJ1-5 TRBV29-1 once SVEGQDGQPQH
TRBJ2-7 TRBV7-2 NA ASSLAGQGDYEQY
TRBJ1-5 TRBV19 NA ASSIGNQPQH
TRBJ1-1 TRBV6-1 NA ASSEVSDTEAF
TRBJ2-3 TRBV5-1 NA ASSLATSGRTDTQY
TRBJ1-2 TRBV7-2 NA ASSLDGQGARYYGYT
TRBJ2-7 TRBV6-1 NA ASSEGEGGWTSHEQY
TRBJ2-1 TRBV18 NA ASSPASGYNEQF
TRBJ1-6 TRBV4-3 NA ASSQNPPTTGMYNSPLH
TRBJ1-6 TRBV19 NA ASSIPSRRGPLYYNSPLH
TRBJ2-3 TRBV5-1 NA ASSFVNRGVNTQY
TRBJ2-7 TRBV29-1 NA SVLGGRGFDEQY
TRBJ2-1 TRBV7-3 NA ASSLGQFGPGGNEQF
TRBJ2-3 TRBV2 once ASSEEGLTDTQY
TRBJ2-7 TRBV9 once ASSVDPGTSGRHEQY
TRBJ1-3 TRBV6-1 few ASSAPGGNTIY
TRBJ1-4 TRBV7-9 NA ASVPLGGAYEKLF
TRBJ1-2 TRBV7-6 NA ASSRRGYDGYT
TRBJ2-3 TRBV27 NA ASSLSPGGGYTQY
TRBJ2-4 TRBV4-2 NA ASSQEIGLNIQY
TRBJ1-2 TRBV14 NA ASSQDRLYGYT
TRBJ2-5 TRBV6-1 NA ASSESLAETQY
TRBJ2-7 TRBV21-1 once ASPQNTLYEQY
TRBJ2-5 TRBV7-6 NA ASSPVSRVETQY
TRBJ2-3 TRBV7-3 NA ASSHGLALADTQY